This T cell receptor beta chain was captured by sequencing in a study of blood T cell repertoires in COVID-19. Sequencing used immunoSEQ multiplex PCR; TCRdb keeps in-frame clones, though not all of them. Of about 56,000 clones detected, roughly 86% appear once; the ten largest clones hold more than 7.5%. Trimming pared 1 base from V and 7 bases from J, leaving 17 bases between. CDR1 is LNHNV, CDR2 YYDKDF, per germline (reference sequence). The CDR3 is 17 residues long. The sequence came from a woman over 75 with acute or convalescent COVID-19. Sequenced: peripheral blood. The chain recombines TRBV15 with TRBJ1-6; a weak D match, TRBD1 (5 bases). The CDR3 DNA is TGTGCCACCAGCAGAGGTGCGGCGGGGGGAAGAAATTCACCCCTCCACTTT. Translating it yields CATSRGAAGGRNSPLHF.